This TCR beta chain was recovered during a study of blood T cell repertoires in COVID-19. At the level of the study: The origin of the acute and convalescent COVID-19 samples was the United States, Italy and Spain. PBMCs, B-cell-depleted T cells, or T cells were the source of the cDNA or gDNA that made up the material.

Per the original methods: Reference gene primer amplification in the assay estimated nucleated cell counts. TCRdb's table, derived via immunoSEQ multiplex PCR, lists solely in-frame clones and lacks some. The V and J calls and clone size come from that table; D and trimming were worked out from the DNA. The table lists more than 200,000 clones, 65% to 85% of them singletons. The length of the CDR3 is 17 residues. V lost 3 bases to trimming and J lost 2 bases; unmatched junction nucleotides: 7. CDR1 is SGDLS, CDR2 YYNGEE, per germline. The sequencing input was peripheral blood. This sequence was found in a man aged 45-65 years with active or convalescent COVID-19. The gene calls are TRBV9 and TRBJ2-2, with 10 bases that match TRBD1. This CDR3 is CASSAGGQGINTGELFF. The CDR3 DNA follows: TGTGCCAGCAGCGCGGGGGGACAGGGGATAAACACCGGGGAGCTGTTTTTT. The variable domain in full, completed from reference TRBV9 and TRBJ2-2, reads DSGVTQTPKHLITATGQRVTLRCSPRSGDLSVYWYQQSLDQGLQFLIQYYNGEERAKGNILERFSAQQFPDLHSELNLSSLELGDSALYFCASSAGGQGINTGELFFGEGSRLTVL.